Below, 5 T cell receptor beta chains from the same sample are listed, as sequenced in a study of blood T cell repertoires in COVID-19. Data came from immunoSEQ multiplex PCR; TCRdb stores just in-frame clones and leaves some out. This repertoire shows more than 250,000 clones, 87% found once; its top ten account for approximately 6%. The sequenced sample was PBMCs or T cells enriched from blood (not recorded which). These TCRs come from a woman in her 30s who had recovered from COVID-19.

This clone was recorded only once. A read error may be the cause here, since a much bigger clone is one base away. This sequence joins TRBV5-4 and TRBJ1-1; the match to TRBD1 covers 9 bases. The germline V gene encodes CDR1 SGHNT and CDR2 YYREEE (reference sequence). CDR3 length: 14 amino acids. V gave up 2 bases and J gave up 4 bases; unmatched junction bases: 3. Here the CDR3 DNA reads TGTGCCAGCAGCTTAGGGACAGGGAGCACTGAAGCTTTCTTT. This gives the protein CASSLGTGSTEAFF.

The chain carries TRBV5-6 and TRBJ1-2; no clear D. The V gene's germline CDR1 is SGHDT and CDR2 YYEEEE. The CDR3 sequence is 13 residues long. Trimming cost V 3 bases and J 7 bases, with 13 bases left between them. The CDR3 DNA follows: TGTGCCAGCAGCTCGGAGAACTACCGTGGCTACACCTTC. Translated, it gives CASSSENYRGYTF.

The genes are TRBV5-1 and TRBJ2-5; a possible D gene is TRBD2 (6 bases). The CDR3 extends over 15 amino acids. V lost 0 bases and J 4 bases, leaving 13 bases between the germline ends. Germline V CDR1 and CDR2: SGHRS, YFSETQ. This chain's CDR3 is CASSLGPRLGETQYF. The CDR3 DNA reads TGCGCCAGCAGCTTGGGGCCCCGACTAGGAGAGACCCAGTACTTC.

CDR3: CASSYGGGDDEQYF. The CDR3 DNA reads as TGCGCCAGCAGTTACGGGGGAGGTGACGACGAGCAGTACTTC. This sequence joins TRBV5-1 and TRBJ2-7, with a possible D match to TRBD2 (6 bases). V lost 5 bases, J lost 5 bases, and 17 bases lay in between. Germline V gene data show CDR1 as SGHRS and CDR2 as YFSETQ. This CDR3 is 14 amino acids long.

V and J are TRBV6-5 and TRBJ1-3; no firm D call. The germline gives CDR1 MNHEY, CDR2 SVGAGI. This CDR3 contains 15 residues. The V and J ends lost 6 bases and 1 base respectively, with 13 bases between them. In DNA form, the CDR3 reads TGTGCCAGCAGATACGGGAGAGCTTCTGGAAACACCATATATTTT. The encoded protein is CASRYGRASGNTIYF.